These 20 T cell receptor beta chains were all obtained from the same sample, sequenced in a study of T cells after yellow fever vaccination. Using its own MiXCR run on the 5' RACE reads, TCRdb lists one record per CDR3 protein. The sample records a few hundred thousand distinct CDR3 sequences, roughly 4.3% being singletons. The specimen comprised PBMCs, sampled 5 days after the yellow fever booster vaccination. The receptor source for this set is a man younger than 30 who received the YFV17D yellow fever vaccine.

There are a few counts of this clonotype. The rearrangement links TRBV18 to TRBJ2-1; D is uncertain. The length of the CDR3 is 14 residues. Trimming took off 2 bases at V and 2 bases at J, with 7 bases between the two ends. Per germline, CDR1 KGHSH and CDR2 LQKENI. For the CDR3, the DNA is TGTGCCAGCTCACCAAATCCAGCCTACAATGAGCAGTTCTTC. It yields the protein CASSPNPAYNEQFF.

The table lists this clonotype with a few counts. This chain links TRBV24-1 with TRBJ2-1; possibly TRBD1 or TRBD2 for D (5 bases each). The V end was cut by 4 bases, the J end by 5 bases, with 26 bases between. The germline CDR1 and CDR2 sequences are KGHDR and SFDVKD. This CDR3 has 19 amino acids. In DNA, the CDR3 is TGTGCCACCAGTGACCCACGGCCGGGACCAAGGGGAACAAACAATGAGCAGTTCTTC. Residues: CATSDPRPGPRGTNNEQFF.

The genes are TRBV7-9 and TRBJ2-3; TRBD1 agrees at 8 bases. Germline V gene sequence: CDR1 SEHNR, CDR2 FQNEAQ (reference sequence). With 3 bases clipped from V and 2 bases from J, the junction kept 7 bases outside the gene matches. CDR3 length: 16 residues. The CDR3: CASSFRTGTITDTQYF. As DNA, the CDR3 is TGTGCCAGCAGCTTTCGGACAGGGACCATCACAGATACGCAGTATTTT.

This clonotype was detected only a few times. The chain has TRBV9 and TRBJ1-6; no reliable D call. V was trimmed by 0 bases and J by 6 bases, leaving 7 bases between them. This CDR3 is built from 14 residues. CDR1 SGDLS and CDR2 YYNGEE come from the germline V gene. CDR3 DNA: TGTGCCAGCAGCGTAGTGGCGGCTAATTCACCCCTCCACTTT. Amino acid sequence: CASSVVAANSPLHF.

Only a few counts were recorded for this clonotype. The chain combines TRBV4-2 with TRBJ2-1; maybe TRBD2 (7 bases). CDR3 size: 15 residues. Germline CDR1 and CDR2: LGHNA and YNFKEQ. V dropped 1 base and J dropped 9 bases, with 16 bases sitting between them. The CDR3 here is CASSQARRGPGEQFF. CDR3 DNA sequence: TGTGCCAGCAGCCAAGCACGGCGGGGGCCAGGTGAGCAGTTCTTC.

The chain joins TRBV12-3 or TRBV12-4 to TRBJ2-7; 8 bases align to TRBD1. The CDR3 length is 12 residues. For the CDR3, the DNA is TGTGCCAGCAGCACCGACAGGGGCTTTCAGAACGTC. It is translated as CASSTDRGFQNV.

The chain couples TRBV20-1 to TRBJ2-5, with 9 bases matching TRBD2. In germline, CDR1 is DFQATT, CDR2 SNEGSKA (reference sequence). The CDR3 length is 15 residues. V was pared by 2 bases and J by 5 bases, with 9 bases of the junction left unmatched. The CDR3 here is CSARSLAGRRETQYF. The CDR3 DNA is TGCAGTGCTAGATCTCTAGCGGGAAGGAGGGAGACCCAGTACTTC.

This clonotype was found a few times. The chain recombines TRBV5-5 with TRBJ2-1; D is ambiguous. CDR3 size: 14 residues. Per the germline V gene, CDR1 is SGHKS and CDR2 is YYEKEE (reference sequence). V lost 1 base, J lost 2 bases, and 7 bases lay in between. CDR3: CASSLSPAYNEQFF. The CDR3 DNA sequence: TGTGCCAGCAGCTTGTCCCCAGCCTACAATGAGCAGTTCTTC.

This clonotype appeared a few times. V gene TRBV7-2 combines with J gene TRBJ2-1; 7 nucleotides line up with TRBD2. In germline, CDR1 is SGHTA, CDR2 FQGNSA. After removal of 7 bases from V and 9 bases from J, the junction contained 12 bases not matched to a gene. The CDR3 sequence is 14 residues long. The CDR3 protein is CASTRRLAVGEQFF. The DNA for the CDR3 is TGTGCCAGCACCCGACGACTAGCCGTTGGTGAGCAGTTCTTC.

This clonotype was counted only a few times. The DNA for the CDR3 is TGTGCCAGCAGCTCCCGGGACAGGGTTGAAGAGACCCAGTACTTC. Translating gives CASSSRDRVEETQYF. V gene TRBV7-9 combines with J gene TRBJ2-5; 9 bases line up with TRBD1. This CDR3 comprises 15 residues. The junction had 6 bases not matched to a gene; V was cut back by 4 bases and J by 3 bases. CDR1 is SEHNR, CDR2 FQNEAQ, per germline (reference sequence).

The chain carries TRBV18 and TRBJ1-3; D remains unclear. The V and J ends lost 2 bases and 2 bases respectively, with 10 bases between them. Per the germline V gene, CDR1 is KGHSH and CDR2 is LQKENI. The length of the CDR3 is 15 residues. The CDR3 protein is CASSPTRGTGNTIYF. The CDR3 region has the DNA TGTGCCAGCTCACCAACCCGAGGGACTGGAAACACCATATATTTT.

In this sample, this clonotype turned up a few times. The chain recombines TRBV7-9 with TRBJ1-1, with no clear D. The V and J ends lost 2 bases and 0 bases respectively, with 10 bases between them. This CDR3 is 15 amino acids long. CDR1 SEHNR and CDR2 FQNEAQ come from the germline V gene (reference sequence). CDR3 amino acids: CASSLRAAMNTEAFF. CDR3 sequence (DNA): TGTGCCAGCAGCTTAAGGGCGGCTATGAACACTGAAGCTTTCTTT.

Many counts were recorded for this clonotype. The chain employs TRBV7-9 and TRBJ1-2; 9 nucleotides align to TRBD1. The V and J ends lost 3 bases and 11 bases, in that order; junction bases with no gene match: 4. This CDR3 has 12 residues. The V gene's germline CDR1 is SEHNR and CDR2 FQNEAQ (reference sequence). In nucleotides, the CDR3 is TGTGCCAGCAGCTTGGGACAGGGCTTGTACACCTTC. Its protein product is CASSLGQGLYTF.

At least ten counts were recorded for this clonotype. The chain couples TRBV11-2 to TRBJ2-7, with TRBD1 matching 8 bases. CDR1 is SGHAT and CDR2 is FQNNGV in the germline V gene. The V segment lost 6 bases and the J segment 4 bases; nucleotides outside the gene matches: 11. CDR3 length equals 15 residues. In nucleotides, the CDR3 is TGTGCCAGCAGTCTAGAGTGGGGACAGGCTTACGAGCAGTACTTC. It yields the protein CASSLEWGQAYEQYF.

V gene TRBV25-1 combines with J gene TRBJ2-5, with D hard to call. The CDR3 is made up of 15 amino acids. Trimming left V 1 base short and J 0 bases short, with 9 bases between. Germline loops: CDR1 MGHDK, CDR2 SYGVNS. CDR3 in DNA: TGTGCCAGCAGTGAATCTTTGGGAAACCAAGAGACCCAGTACTTC. Translated, it gives CASSESLGNQETQYF.

This clonotype was counted a few times. The genes are TRBV9 and TRBJ2-4; 10 bases are a match to TRBD1. The CDR3 has 16 amino acids. V trimming: 0 bases; J trimming: 2 bases; junction bases outside the gene matches: 2. Germline V gives CDR1 SGDLS, CDR2 YYNGEE. Here the CDR3 reads CASSVEDRGSKNIQYF. CDR3 coding DNA: TGTGCCAGCAGCGTAGAGGACAGGGGGTCCAAAAACATTCAGTACTTC.

The chain uses TRBV12-3 or TRBV12-4 and TRBJ1-1; 10 bases line up with TRBD1. The CDR3 extends over 16 amino acids. The ends lost 4 bases at V and 3 bases at J; junction bases unmatched: 8. The DNA for the CDR3 is TGTGCCAGCAGTTCGTTCCCCGGGACAGGGGACACTGAAGCTTTCTTT. Residues: CASSSFPGTGDTEAFF.

About this clonotype itself: Being one base from a much bigger clone, this may be a read error. The rearrangement uses TRBV9 and TRBJ2-7, with TRBD2 matching 8 bases. The V gene end was trimmed by 0 bases and the J gene end by 6 bases; junction bases not matched to a gene: 2. This CDR3 has 13 amino acids. Germline V gene data show CDR1 as SGDLS and CDR2 as YYNGEE. The CDR3 nucleotides read TGTGCCAGCAGCGTAGGCGGGGGGACCGAGCAGTACTTC. Its translation is CASSVGGGTEQYF.

The sample holds many counts of this clonotype. CDR3: CAISEGSISSYEQYV. CDR3 DNA sequence: TGTGCCATCAGTGAGGGTTCCATCAGCTCCTACGAGCAGTACGTC. This chain links TRBV10-3 with TRBJ2-7; D gene uncertain. The CDR3 runs to 15 residues. In germline, CDR1 is ENHRY, CDR2 SYGVKD. Trimming stripped 2 bases from V and 0 bases from J, with 11 bases between.

This clonotype came up a few times. V and J are TRBV5-5 and TRBJ1-5; no definite D call. The CDR3 contains 14 residues. Germline V gives CDR1 SGHKS, CDR2 YYEKEE (reference sequence). V lost 7 bases and J lost 0, with 11 bases in between. Here the CDR3 reads CASAVYASNQPQHF. The DNA for the CDR3 is TGTGCCAGCGCGGTGTACGCTAGCAATCAGCCCCAGCATTTT.